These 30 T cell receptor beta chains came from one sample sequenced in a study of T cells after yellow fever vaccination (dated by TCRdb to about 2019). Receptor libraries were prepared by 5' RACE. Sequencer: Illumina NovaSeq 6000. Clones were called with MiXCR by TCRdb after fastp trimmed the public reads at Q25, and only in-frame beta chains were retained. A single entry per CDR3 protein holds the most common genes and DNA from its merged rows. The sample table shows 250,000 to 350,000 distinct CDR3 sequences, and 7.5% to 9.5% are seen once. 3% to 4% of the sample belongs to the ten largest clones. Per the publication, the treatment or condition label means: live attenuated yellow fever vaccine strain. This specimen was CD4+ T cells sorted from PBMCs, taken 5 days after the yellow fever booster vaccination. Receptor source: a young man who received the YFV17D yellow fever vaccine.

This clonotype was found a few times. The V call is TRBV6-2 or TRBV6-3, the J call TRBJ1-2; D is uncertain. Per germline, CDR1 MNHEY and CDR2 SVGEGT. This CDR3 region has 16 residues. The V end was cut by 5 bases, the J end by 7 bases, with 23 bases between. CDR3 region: CASSRTPLFSVGGYTF. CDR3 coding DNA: TGTGCCAGCAGTCGAACCCCGCTATTCTCGGTCGGTGGCTACACCTTC.

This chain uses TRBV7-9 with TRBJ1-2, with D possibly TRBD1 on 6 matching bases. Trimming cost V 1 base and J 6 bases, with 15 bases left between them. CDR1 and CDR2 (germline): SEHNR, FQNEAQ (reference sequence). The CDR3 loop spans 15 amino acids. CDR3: CASSLEQGGDNGYTF. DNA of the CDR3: TGTGCCAGCAGCTTAGAACAGGGTGGAGACAATGGCTACACCTTC.

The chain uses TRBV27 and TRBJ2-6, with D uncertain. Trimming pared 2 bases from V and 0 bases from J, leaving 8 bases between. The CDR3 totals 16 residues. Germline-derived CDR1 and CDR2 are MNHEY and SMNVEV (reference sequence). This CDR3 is CASSLESRSGANVLTF. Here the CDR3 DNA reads TGTGCCAGCAGTTTAGAGAGTCGCTCTGGGGCCAACGTCCTGACTTTC. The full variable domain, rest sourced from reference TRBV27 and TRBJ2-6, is EAQVTQNPRYLITVTGKKLTVTCSQNMNHEYMSWYRQDPGLGLRQIYYSMNVEVTDKGDVPEGYKVSRKEKRNFPLILESPSPNQTSLYFCASSLESRSGANVLTFGAGSRLTVL.

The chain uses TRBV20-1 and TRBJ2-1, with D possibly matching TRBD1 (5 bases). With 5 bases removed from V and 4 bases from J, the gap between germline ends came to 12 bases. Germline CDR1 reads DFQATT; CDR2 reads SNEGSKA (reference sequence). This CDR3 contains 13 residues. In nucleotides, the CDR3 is TGCAGTGCTCCCATAACAGGTTACAATGAGCAGTTCTTC. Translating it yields CSAPITGYNEQFF.

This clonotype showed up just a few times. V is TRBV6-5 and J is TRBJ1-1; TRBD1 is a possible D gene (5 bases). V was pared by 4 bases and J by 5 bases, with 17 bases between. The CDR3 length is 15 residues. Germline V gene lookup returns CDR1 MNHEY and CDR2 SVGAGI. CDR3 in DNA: TGTGCCAGCAGTTCCCCACACTCCCAGGGAACTGAAGCTTTCTTT. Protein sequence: CASSSPHSQGTEAFF.

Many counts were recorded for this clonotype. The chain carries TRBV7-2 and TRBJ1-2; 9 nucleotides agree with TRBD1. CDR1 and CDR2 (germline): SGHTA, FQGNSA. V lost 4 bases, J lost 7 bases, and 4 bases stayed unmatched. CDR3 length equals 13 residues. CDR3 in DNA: TGTGCCAGCAGCTGGACAGGGGAGGGTGGCTACACCTTC. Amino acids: CASSWTGEGGYTF.

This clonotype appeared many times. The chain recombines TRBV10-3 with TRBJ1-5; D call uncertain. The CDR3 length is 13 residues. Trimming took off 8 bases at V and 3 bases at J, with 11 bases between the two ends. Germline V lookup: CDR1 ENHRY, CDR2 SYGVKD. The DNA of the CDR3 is TGTGCCATCCGATCACAATCCAATCAGCCCCAGCATTTT. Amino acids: CAIRSQSNQPQHF.

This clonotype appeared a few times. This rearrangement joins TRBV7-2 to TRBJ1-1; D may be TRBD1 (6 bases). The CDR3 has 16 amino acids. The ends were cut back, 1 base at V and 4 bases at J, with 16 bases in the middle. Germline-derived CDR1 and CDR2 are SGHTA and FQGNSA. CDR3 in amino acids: CASSLGQGRGSTEAFF. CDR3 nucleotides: TGTGCCAGCAGCTTAGGGCAGGGGCGAGGTTCCACTGAAGCTTTCTTT. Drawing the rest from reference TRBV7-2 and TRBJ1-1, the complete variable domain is GAGVSQSPSNKVTEKGKDVELRCDPISGHTALYWYRQSLGQGLEFLIYFQGNSAPDKSGLPSDRFSAERTGGSVSTLTIQRTQQEDSAVYLCASSLGQGRGSTEAFFGQGTRLTVV.

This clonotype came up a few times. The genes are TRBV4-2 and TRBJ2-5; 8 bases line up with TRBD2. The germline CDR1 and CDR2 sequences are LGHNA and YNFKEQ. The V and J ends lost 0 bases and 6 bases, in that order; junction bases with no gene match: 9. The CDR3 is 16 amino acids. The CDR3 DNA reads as TGTGCCAGCAGCCAAGATTGGACGGGGGGGCGAAAGACCCAGTACTTC. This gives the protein CASSQDWTGGRKTQYF.

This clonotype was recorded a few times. The CDR3 DNA sequence: TGTGCCAGCAGTCCTGGGACAGGGGACTCACCCCTCCACTTT. Protein: CASSPGTGDSPLHF. This chain connects TRBV2 to TRBJ1-6, with TRBD1 identical over 10 bases. CDR1 is SNHLY, CDR2 FYNNEI, per germline. J gave up 10 bases and V 5 bases, and 5 bases lay outside the gene matches. CDR3 size: 14 residues.

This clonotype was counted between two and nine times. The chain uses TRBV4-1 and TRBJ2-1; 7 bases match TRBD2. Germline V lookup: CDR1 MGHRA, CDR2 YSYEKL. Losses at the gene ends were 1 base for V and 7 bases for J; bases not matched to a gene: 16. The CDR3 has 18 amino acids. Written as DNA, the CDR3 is TGCGCCAGCAGCCAAGCCCGACCTGGACTAGAGAGTACAAATGAGCAGTTCTTC. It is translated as CASSQARPGLESTNEQFF.

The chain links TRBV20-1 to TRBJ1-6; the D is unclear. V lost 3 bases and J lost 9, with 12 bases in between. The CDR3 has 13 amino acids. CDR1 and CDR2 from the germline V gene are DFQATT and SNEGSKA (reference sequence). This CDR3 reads CSASKVSTSPLHF. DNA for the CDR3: TGCAGTGCTAGCAAGGTGTCCACTTCACCCCTCCACTTT.

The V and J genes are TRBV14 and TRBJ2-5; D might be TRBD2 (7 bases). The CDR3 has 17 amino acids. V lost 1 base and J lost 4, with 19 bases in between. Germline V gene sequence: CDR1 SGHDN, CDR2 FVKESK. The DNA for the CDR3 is TGTGCCAGCAGCCAAGGATATGCTCGGGGGGCCGGAGAGACCCAGTACTTC. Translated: CASSQGYARGAGETQYF. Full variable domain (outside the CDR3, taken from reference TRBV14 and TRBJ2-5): EAGVTQFPSHSVIEKGQTVTLRCDPISGHDNLYWYRRVMGKEIKFLLHFVKESKQDESGMPNNRFLAERTGGTYSTLKVQPAELEDSGVYFCASSQGYARGAGETQYFGPGTRLLVL.

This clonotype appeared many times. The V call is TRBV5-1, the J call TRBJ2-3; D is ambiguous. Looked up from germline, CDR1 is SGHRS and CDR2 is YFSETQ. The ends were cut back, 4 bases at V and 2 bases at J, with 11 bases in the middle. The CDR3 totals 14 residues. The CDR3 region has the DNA TGCGCCAGCAGCCTGACCCCCCCCACAGATACGCAGTATTTT. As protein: CASSLTPPTDTQYF.

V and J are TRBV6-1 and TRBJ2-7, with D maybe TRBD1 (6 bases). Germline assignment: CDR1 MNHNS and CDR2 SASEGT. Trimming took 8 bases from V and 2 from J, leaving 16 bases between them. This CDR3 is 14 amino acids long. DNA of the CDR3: TGTGCCAGCGTACCGGGACACGGGCCCTACGAGCAGTACTTC. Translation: CASVPGHGPYEQYF.

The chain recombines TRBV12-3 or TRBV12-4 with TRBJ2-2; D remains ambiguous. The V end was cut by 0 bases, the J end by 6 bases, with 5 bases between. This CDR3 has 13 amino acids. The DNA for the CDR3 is TGTGCCAGCAGTTTAGCGTTGGCCGGGGAGCTGTTTTTT. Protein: CASSLALAGELFF.

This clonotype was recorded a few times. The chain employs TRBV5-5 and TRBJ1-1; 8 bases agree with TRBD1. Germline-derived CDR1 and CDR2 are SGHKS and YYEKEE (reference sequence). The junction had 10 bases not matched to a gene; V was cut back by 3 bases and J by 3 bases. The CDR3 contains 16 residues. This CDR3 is CASSSPSGGLDTEAFF. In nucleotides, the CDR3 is TGTGCCAGCAGCTCACCTTCAGGGGGCCTCGACACTGAAGCTTTCTTT.

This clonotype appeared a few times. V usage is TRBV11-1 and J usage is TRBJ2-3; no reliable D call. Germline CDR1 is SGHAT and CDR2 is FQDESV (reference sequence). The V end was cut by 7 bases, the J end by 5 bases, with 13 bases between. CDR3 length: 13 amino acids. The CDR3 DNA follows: TGTGCCAGCAATCCTCGACGAGGAGATACGCAGTATTTT. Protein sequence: CASNPRRGDTQYF.

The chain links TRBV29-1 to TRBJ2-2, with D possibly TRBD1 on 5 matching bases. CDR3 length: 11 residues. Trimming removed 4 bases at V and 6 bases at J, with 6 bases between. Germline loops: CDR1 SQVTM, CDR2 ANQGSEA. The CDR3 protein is CSVGGPGELFF. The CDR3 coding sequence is TGCAGCGTTGGGGGCCCCGGGGAGCTGTTTTTT.

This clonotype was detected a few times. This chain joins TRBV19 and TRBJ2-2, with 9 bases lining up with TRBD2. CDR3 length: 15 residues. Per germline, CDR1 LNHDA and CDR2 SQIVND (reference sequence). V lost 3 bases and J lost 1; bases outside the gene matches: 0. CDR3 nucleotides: TGTGCCAGTAGTATTAGCGGGGGGAACACCGGGGAGCTGTTTTTT. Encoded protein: CASSISGGNTGELFF. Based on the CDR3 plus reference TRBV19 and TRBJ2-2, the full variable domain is DGGITQSPKYLFRKEGQNVTLSCEQNLNHDAMYWYRQDPGQGLRLIYYSQIVNDFQKGDIAEGYSVSREKKESFPLTVTSAQKNPTAFYLCASSISGGNTGELFFGEGSRLTVL.

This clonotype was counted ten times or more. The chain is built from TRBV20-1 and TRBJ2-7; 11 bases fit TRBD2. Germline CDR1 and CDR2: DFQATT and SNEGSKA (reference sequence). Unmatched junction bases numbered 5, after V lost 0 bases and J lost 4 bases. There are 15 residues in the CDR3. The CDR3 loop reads CSARDLLAGEYEQYV. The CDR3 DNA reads TGCAGTGCTAGAGATCTACTAGCGGGGGAATACGAGCAGTACGTC.

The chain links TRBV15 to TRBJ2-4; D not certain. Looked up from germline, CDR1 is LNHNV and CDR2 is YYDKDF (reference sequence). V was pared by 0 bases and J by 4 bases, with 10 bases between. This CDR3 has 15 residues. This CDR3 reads CATSRDAVSKNIQYF. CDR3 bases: TGTGCCACCAGCAGAGATGCGGTTTCGAAAAACATTCAGTACTTC.

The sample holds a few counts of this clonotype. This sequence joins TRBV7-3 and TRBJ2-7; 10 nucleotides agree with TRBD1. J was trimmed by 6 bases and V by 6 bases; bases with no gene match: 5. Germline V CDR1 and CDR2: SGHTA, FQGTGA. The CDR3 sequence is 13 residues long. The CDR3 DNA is TGTGCCAGCAGTCGTGACAGGGGGCTCGAGCAGTACTTC. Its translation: CASSRDRGLEQYF.

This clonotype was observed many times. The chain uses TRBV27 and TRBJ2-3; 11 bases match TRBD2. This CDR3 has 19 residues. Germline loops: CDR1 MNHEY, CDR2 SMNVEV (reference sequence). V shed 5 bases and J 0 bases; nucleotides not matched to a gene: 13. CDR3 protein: CASSRKGLGTSGSTDTQYF. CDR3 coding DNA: TGTGCCAGCAGTAGAAAGGGCCTCGGGACTAGCGGCAGCACAGATACGCAGTATTTT.

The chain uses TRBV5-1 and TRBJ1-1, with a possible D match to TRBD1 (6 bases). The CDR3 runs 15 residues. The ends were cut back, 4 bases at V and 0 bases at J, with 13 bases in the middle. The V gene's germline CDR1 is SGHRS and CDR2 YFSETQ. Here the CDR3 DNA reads TGCGCCAGCAGCCGGGCCGGGACACTGAACACTGAAGCTTTCTTT. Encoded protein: CASSRAGTLNTEAFF.

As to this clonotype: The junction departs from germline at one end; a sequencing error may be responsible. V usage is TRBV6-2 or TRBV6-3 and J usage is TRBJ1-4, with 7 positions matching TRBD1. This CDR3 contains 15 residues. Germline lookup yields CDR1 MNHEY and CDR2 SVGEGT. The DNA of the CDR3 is TGTGCCAGCAGTGACTCCGGGACAGCTAATGAAAAACTGTTTTTT. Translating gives CASSDSGTANEKLFF.

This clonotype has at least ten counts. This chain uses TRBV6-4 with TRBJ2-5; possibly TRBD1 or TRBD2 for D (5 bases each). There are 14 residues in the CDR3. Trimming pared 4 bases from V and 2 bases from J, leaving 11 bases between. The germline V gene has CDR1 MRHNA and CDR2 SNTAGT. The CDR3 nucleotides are TGTGCCAGCAGTGTTGGGGACCTACAAGAGACCCAGTACTTC. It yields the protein CASSVGDLQETQYF.

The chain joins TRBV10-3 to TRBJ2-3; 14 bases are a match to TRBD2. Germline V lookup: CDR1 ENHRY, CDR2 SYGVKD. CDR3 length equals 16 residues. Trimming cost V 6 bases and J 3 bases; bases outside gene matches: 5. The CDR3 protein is CAISGTSGGVTDTQYF. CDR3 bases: TGTGCCATCAGCGGGACTAGCGGGGGCGTAACAGATACGCAGTATTTT.

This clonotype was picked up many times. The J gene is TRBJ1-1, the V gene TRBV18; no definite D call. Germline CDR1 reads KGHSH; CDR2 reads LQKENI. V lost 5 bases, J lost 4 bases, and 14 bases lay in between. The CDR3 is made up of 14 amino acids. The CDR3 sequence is CASSGLEGGTEAFF. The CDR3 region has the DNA TGTGCCAGCTCAGGCCTTGAGGGAGGCACTGAAGCTTTCTTT.

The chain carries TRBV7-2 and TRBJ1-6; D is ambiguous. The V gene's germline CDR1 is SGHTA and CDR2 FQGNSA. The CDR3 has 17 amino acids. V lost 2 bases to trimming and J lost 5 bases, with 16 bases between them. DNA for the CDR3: TGTGCCAGCAGCTTAACGGGTTGGGGTCGGGATAATTCACCCCTCCACTTT. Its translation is CASSLTGWGRDNSPLHF.